A single sample is the source of the 19 T cell receptor beta chains below, sequenced in a study of response to subunit inactivated influenza vaccine. TCRdb re-called the RT-PCR reads with MiXCR, one entry per CDR3 protein. Altogether over 150,000 distinct CDR3 sequences are present, around 10% being singletons, with the ten largest covering around 40%. The sequencing used CD8+ T cells sorted from PBMCs, collected less than 30 months after vaccination. Receptor source: a man between 50 and 69 years old who received an inactivated influenza vaccine.

The chain uses TRBV6-5 and TRBJ1-3; weak D call: TRBD1 (5 bases). The CDR3 covers 16 residues. V was trimmed by 0 bases and J by 0 bases, leaving 9 bases between them. Germline CDR1 reads MNHEY; CDR2 reads SVGAGI. Written as DNA, the CDR3 is TGTGCCAGCAGTTACTCATGGGACGTCTCTGGAAACACCATATATTTT. It is translated as CASSYSWDVSGNTIYF.

This clonotype was counted many times. The V call is TRBV9, the J call TRBJ2-2; TRBD2 agrees at 9 bases. V dropped 4 bases and J dropped 3; count of bases not matched to a gene: 7. Germline V CDR1 and CDR2: SGDLS, YYNGEE. The CDR3 sequence is 16 residues long. The CDR3 loop reads CASSLHSGGYTGELFF. CDR3 nucleotide sequence: TGTGCCAGCAGCTTACATAGCGGGGGTTACACCGGGGAGCTGTTTTTT.

This clonotype was seen a few times. The chain employs TRBV9 and TRBJ1-2; D is ambiguous. Germline CDR1 is SGDLS and CDR2 is YYNGEE. V gave up 0 bases and J gave up 1 base, with 4 bases separating them. The CDR3 sequence is 13 residues long. This chain's CDR3 is CASSVGDNYGYTF. CDR3 sequence (DNA): TGTGCCAGCAGCGTAGGGGATAACTATGGCTACACCTTC.

This clonotype was counted a few times. The CDR3 DNA reads as TGTGCCAGCAGTCAGGGTACCGGGGAGCTGTTTTTT. Protein: CASSQGTGELFF. The rearrangement joins TRBV13 to TRBJ2-2, with D possibly matching TRBD1 (5 bases). Germline CDR1 and CDR2: PRHDT and FYEKMQ (reference sequence). The CDR3 runs 12 residues. V lost 6 bases and J 5 bases, leaving 7 bases between the germline ends.

The V gene is TRBV11-2, the J gene TRBJ2-3; 15 bases line up with TRBD2. From germline, CDR1 is SGHAT and CDR2 FQNNGV. V lost 1 base and J lost 6; bases outside the gene matches: 8. The CDR3 consists of 18 residues. The CDR3 DNA sequence: TGTGCCAGCAGCTTAGTCCGGACTAGCGGGAGGGCAAGGGATACGCAGTATTTT. It yields the protein CASSLVRTSGRARDTQYF.

This clonotype has a handful of counts. V gene TRBV20-1 combines with J gene TRBJ2-7, with 9 bases matching TRBD1. Germline-derived CDR1 and CDR2 are DFQATT and SNEGSKA (reference sequence). The CDR3 sequence is 15 residues long. Trimming took 6 bases from V and 1 from J; bases not matched to a gene: 10. The CDR3 spells CSATSRTGASYEQYF. The DNA of the CDR3 is TGCAGTGCCACGAGTCGGACAGGGGCGTCCTACGAGCAGTACTTC.

The chain couples TRBV28 to TRBJ2-3, with TRBD2 matching 7 bases. The CDR3 is made up of 15 amino acids. Germline V gene data show CDR1 as MDHEN and CDR2 as SYDVKM. Trimming at V came to 5 bases and at J to 3 bases, leaving 8 bases not matched to a gene. The DNA for the CDR3 is TGTGCCAGCAGTCCCCGTCGACTAGCTACAGATACGCAGTATTTT. This encodes CASSPRRLATDTQYF.

This clonotype was observed a handful of times. The rearrangement joins TRBV6-2 or TRBV6-3 to TRBJ2-3, with TRBD1 identical over 7 bases. The CDR3 is 17 amino acids. J lost 3 bases, V lost 6 bases, and 15 bases had no gene match. Per germline, CDR1 MNHEY and CDR2 SVGEGT. The DNA of the CDR3 is TGTGCCAGCAGATCTCTCGACAGGGCCCTTGATACAGATACGCAGTATTTT. Its protein product is CASRSLDRALDTDTQYF.

In this sample, this clonotype turned up many times. The chain has TRBV6-2 or TRBV6-3 and TRBJ2-1, with 8 positions matching TRBD2. V was pared by 4 bases and J by 10 bases, with 6 bases of the junction left unmatched. This CDR3 is 13 amino acids long. Germline V gene data show CDR1 as MNHEY and CDR2 as SVGEGT. The CDR3 DNA follows: TGTGCCAGCAGTTTGGGACTAGGGAACGAGCAGTTCTTC. Amino acid sequence: CASSLGLGNEQFF.

The gene calls are TRBV7-9 and TRBJ2-3; D gene unclear. The V end was cut by 0 bases, the J end by 4 bases, with 8 bases between. CDR3 length equals 14 residues. CDR1 and CDR2 (germline): SEHNR, FQNEAQ (reference sequence). The CDR3 loop reads CASSLAESPDTQYF. Here the CDR3 DNA reads TGTGCCAGCAGCTTAGCGGAGTCCCCAGATACGCAGTATTTT.

This clonotype appeared many times. The chain is built from TRBV9 and TRBJ1-6; 7 bases fit TRBD1. Germline V gene data show CDR1 as SGDLS and CDR2 as YYNGEE. CDR3 size: 15 residues. V dropped 4 bases and J dropped 7; count of bases not matched to a gene: 8. The CDR3 reads CASSSGGGPNSPLHF. CDR3 DNA: TGTGCCAGCAGCTCCGGAGGGGGCCCCAATTCACCCCTCCACTTT.

Many counts were recorded for this clonotype. This chain uses TRBV27 with TRBJ2-1; 12 nucleotides agree with TRBD2. V gave up 5 bases and J gave up 6 bases; unmatched junction bases: 17. This CDR3 region has 19 residues. Germline lookup yields CDR1 MNHEY and CDR2 SMNVEV (reference sequence). CDR3: CASSLLTSGSFVSGNEQFF. CDR3 DNA: TGTGCCAGCAGTCTCCTGACTAGCGGGAGTTTTGTCAGTGGCAATGAGCAGTTCTTC.

This clonotype has just a few counts. V is TRBV11-2 and J is TRBJ1-6; D unresolved. Germline V lookup: CDR1 SGHAT, CDR2 FQNNGV. CDR3 size: 16 residues. The V end was cut by 5 bases, the J end by 0 bases, with 11 bases between. CDR3 coding DNA: TGTGCCAGCAGCGCCGGGATCTACTCCTATAATTCACCCCTCCACTTT. It is translated as CASSAGIYSYNSPLHF.

The rearrangement links TRBV12-3 or TRBV12-4 to TRBJ2-2, with 7 bases that match TRBD2. This CDR3 is built from 16 residues. The ends lost 2 bases at V and 7 bases at J; junction bases unmatched: 10. The chain's CDR3 is CASSLYGGGRSGELFF. CDR3 in DNA: TGTGCCAGCAGTTTATACGGTGGCGGGAGAAGCGGGGAGCTGTTTTTT.

This clonotype appeared many times. The genes are TRBV6-5 and TRBJ1-5, with D unclear. V lost 3 bases and J 1 base, leaving 13 bases between the germline ends. This CDR3 comprises 16 residues. Looked up from germline, CDR1 is MNHEY and CDR2 is SVGAGI. As DNA, the CDR3 is TGTGCCAGCAGTTATGCCCCCCCGGGAAGCAATCAGCCCCAGCATTTT. It codes for CASSYAPPGSNQPQHF.

CDR3 sequence reads: CASSEREGTYNEQFF. DNA of the CDR3: TGCGCCAGCAGCGAGCGGGAGGGAACCTACAATGAGCAGTTCTTC. The rearrangement joins TRBV5-1 to TRBJ2-1, with 10 bases matching TRBD2. Trimming cost V 4 bases and J 2 bases; bases outside gene matches: 3. The CDR3 length is 15 residues. Germline V gene data show CDR1 as SGHRS and CDR2 as YFSETQ.

This clonotype has a single count. The rearrangement joins TRBV4-1 to TRBJ2-7, with 7 bases lining up with TRBD1. The germline gives CDR1 MGHRA, CDR2 YSYEKL. The CDR3 covers 15 residues. The ends lost 0 bases at V and 1 base at J; junction bases unmatched: 3. CDR3 coding DNA: TGCGCCAGCAGCCAAGAGGACAGGATTTCCTACGAGCAGTACTTC. It specifies CASSQEDRISYEQYF.

This clonotype was observed a few times. The chain is built from TRBV28 and TRBJ1-4; D possibly corresponds to TRBD1 (6 bases). V lost 5 bases and J 7 bases, leaving 23 bases between the germline ends. The germline V gene encodes CDR1 MDHEN and CDR2 SYDVKM. The CDR3 has 17 amino acids. The CDR3 DNA follows: TGTGCCAGCAGTACCCCCAGGGGATCAGGGGTCGGTGAAAAACTGTTTTTT. It translates to CASSTPRGSGVGEKLFF. The full variable domain, in which reference TRBV28 and TRBJ1-4 provide the parts outside the CDR3, is DVKVTQSSRYLVKRTGEKVFLECVQDMDHENMFWYRQDPGLGLRLIYFSYDVKMKEKGDIPEGYSVSREKKERFSLILESASTNQTSMYLCASSTPRGSGVGEKLFFGSGTQLSVL.

This clonotype was counted only a few times. The chain is built from TRBV27 and TRBJ2-7, with TRBD1 identical over 8 bases. The CDR3 has 14 amino acids. The junction had 4 bases not matched to a gene; V was cut back by 3 bases and J by 3 bases. Germline values: CDR1 MNHEY, CDR2 SMNVEV (reference sequence). CDR3 protein: CASSFTGGNYEQYF. The CDR3 DNA is TGTGCCAGCAGTTTCACAGGGGGTAACTACGAGCAGTACTTC.